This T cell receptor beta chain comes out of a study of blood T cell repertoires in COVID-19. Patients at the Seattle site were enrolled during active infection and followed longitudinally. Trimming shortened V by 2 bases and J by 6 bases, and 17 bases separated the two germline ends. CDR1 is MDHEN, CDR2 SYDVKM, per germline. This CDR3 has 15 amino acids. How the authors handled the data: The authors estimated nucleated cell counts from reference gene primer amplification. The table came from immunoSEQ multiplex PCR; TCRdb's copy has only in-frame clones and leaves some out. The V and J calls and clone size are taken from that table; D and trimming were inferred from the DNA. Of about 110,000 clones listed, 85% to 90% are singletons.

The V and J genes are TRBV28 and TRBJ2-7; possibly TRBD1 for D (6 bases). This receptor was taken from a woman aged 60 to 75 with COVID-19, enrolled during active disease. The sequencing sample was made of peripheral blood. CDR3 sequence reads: CASSLNQGRSIEQYF. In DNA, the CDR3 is TGTGCCAGCAGTTTAAATCAGGGGCGCAGTATCGAGCAGTACTTC.